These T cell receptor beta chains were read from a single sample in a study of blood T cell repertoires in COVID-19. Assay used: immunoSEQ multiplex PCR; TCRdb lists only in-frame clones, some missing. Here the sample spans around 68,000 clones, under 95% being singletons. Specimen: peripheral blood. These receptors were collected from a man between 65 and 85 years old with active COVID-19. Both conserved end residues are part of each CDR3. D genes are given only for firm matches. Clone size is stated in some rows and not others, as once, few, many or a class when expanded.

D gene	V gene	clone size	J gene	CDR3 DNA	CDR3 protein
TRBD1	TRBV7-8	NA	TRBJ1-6	TGTGCCAGCAGCTTAGCAATGACAGGGAATTCACCCCTCCACTTT	CASSLAMTGNSPLHF
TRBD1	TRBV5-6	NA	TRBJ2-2	TGTGCCAGCAGCCGTGACAGGGGTCTAAACACCGGGGAGCTGTTTTTT	CASSRDRGLNTGELFF
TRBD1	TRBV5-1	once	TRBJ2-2	TGCGCCACCTCCGGGACAGGGGGCACCGGGGAGCTGTTTTTT	CATSGTGGTGELFF
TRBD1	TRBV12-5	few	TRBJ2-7	TGTGCTAGTGGTCTCGGACAGGGGGCGTACGAGCAGTACTTC	CASGLGQGAYEQYF
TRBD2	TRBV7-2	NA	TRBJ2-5	TGTGCCAGCAGCTTGAGACTAGCGACACAAGAGACCCAGTACTTC	CASSLRLATQETQYF
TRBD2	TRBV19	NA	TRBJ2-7	TGTGCCAGTAGTATCTCTAGCGGGTTATACGAGCAGTACTTC	CASSISSGLYEQYF
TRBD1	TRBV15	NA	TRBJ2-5	TGTGCCACCAGCAGAGATATACAGGGGGCGGGGGAGACCCAGTACTTC	CATSRDIQGAGETQYF
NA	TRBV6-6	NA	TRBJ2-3	TGTGCCAGCAGTATGGGGACTTCTAGCACAGATACGCAGTATTTT	CASSMGTSSTDTQYF
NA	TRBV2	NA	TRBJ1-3	TGTGCCAGCAGTGCCGGGACACTCTCTGGAAACACCATATATTTT	CASSAGTLSGNTIYF
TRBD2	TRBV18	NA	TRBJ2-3	TGTGCCAGCTCACCACCGGTAGCGGGGGGGCGTGATACGCAGTATTTT	CASSPPVAGGRDTQYF
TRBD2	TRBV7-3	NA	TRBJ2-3	TGTGCCAGCAGCTTGGGACTAGCGGGACGCGATCCGCAGTATTTT	CASSLGLAGRDPQYF
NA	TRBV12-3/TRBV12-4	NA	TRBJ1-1	TGTGCCAGCAGTATACAGGGTCACACTGAAGCTTTCTTT	CASSIQGHTEAFF
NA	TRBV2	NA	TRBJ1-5	TGTGCCAGCAGTGCCTACACAGATCAGCCCCAGCATTTT	CASSAYTDQPQHF
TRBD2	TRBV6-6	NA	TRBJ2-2	TGTGCCAGCAGTTACGCGCGGGGGGCGAACACCGGGGAGCTGTTTTTT	CASSYARGANTGELFF
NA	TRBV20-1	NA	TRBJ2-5	TGCAGTGCTAGTGCTAGCGATGAGACCCAGTACTTC	CSASASDETQYF
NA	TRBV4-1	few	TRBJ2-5	TGCGCCAGCAGCCAATATGGCGGGGGCCTACAAGAGACCCAGTACTTC	CASSQYGGGLQETQYF
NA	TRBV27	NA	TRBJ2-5	TGTGCCAGCTCCATGGTGGGCAGGGGATTTCAAGAGACCCAGTACTTC	CASSMVGRGFQETQYF
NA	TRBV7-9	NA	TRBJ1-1	TGTGCCAGCAGACCACCCCCGGACACTGAAGCTTTCTTT	CASRPPPDTEAFF
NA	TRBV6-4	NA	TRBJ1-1	TGTGCCAGCAGACCACAGGGAGAAGGGACTGAAGCTTTCTTT	CASRPQGEGTEAFF
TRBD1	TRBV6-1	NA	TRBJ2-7	TGTGCCAGCAGTGAAACCCTGGGACAGGGGGCCTACGAGCAGTACTTC	CASSETLGQGAYEQYF
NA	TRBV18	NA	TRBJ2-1	TGTGCCAGCTCCCTTGCCGGGGGGCTCAGGATTGAGCAGTTCTTC	CASSLAGGLRIEQFF
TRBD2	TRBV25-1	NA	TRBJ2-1	TGTGCCAGCAGTGAATCGGGCGGGGGGCGTTACAATGAGCAGTTCTTC	CASSESGGGRYNEQFF
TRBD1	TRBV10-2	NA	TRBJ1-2	TGCGCCAGTGCCGACAGGGGAGACTATGGCTACACCTTC	CASADRGDYGYTF
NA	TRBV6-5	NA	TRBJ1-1	TGTGCCAGCAGGCCGTACACAGGAAACCTTGAAGCTTTCTTT	CASRPYTGNLEAFF
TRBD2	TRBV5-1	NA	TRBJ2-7	TGCGCCAGCAGCCCCTTAGGGACTAGCGGGGGGCAAGCCTACGAGCAGTACTTC	CASSPLGTSGGQAYEQYF
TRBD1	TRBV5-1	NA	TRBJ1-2	TGCGCCAGCAGCCATCTAAATCCCCAACAGGGGGCCGGAGGCTACACCTTC	CASSHLNPQQGAGGYTF
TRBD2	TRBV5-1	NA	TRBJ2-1	TGCGCCAGCAGCTACAGCGGGAGCTCCTACAATGAGCAGTTCTTC	CASSYSGSSYNEQFF
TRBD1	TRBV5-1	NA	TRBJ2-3	TGCGCCAGCAGCCGGGACAGAATTTCAGATACGCAGTATTTT	CASSRDRISDTQYF
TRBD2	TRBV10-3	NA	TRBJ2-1	TGTGCCATCAGTGAGGAACTAGCGGGGGGGTCCGGTGAGCAGTTCTTC	CAISEELAGGSGEQFF
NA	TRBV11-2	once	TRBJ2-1	TGTGCCAGCAGTATTTGGACACCCAATGAGCAGTTCTTC	CASSIWTPNEQFF
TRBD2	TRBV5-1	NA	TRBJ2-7	TGCGCCAGCAACGCGGGAGTGGGCTCCTACGAGCAGTACTTC	CASNAGVGSYEQYF
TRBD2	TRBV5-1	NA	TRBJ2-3	TGCGCCAGCAGCTCGACTAGCGGGGGTACAGATACGCAGTATTTT	CASSSTSGGTDTQYF
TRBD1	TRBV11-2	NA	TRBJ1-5	TGTGCCAGCAGCTTGGACAGGGCGAATCAGCCCCAGCATTTT	CASSLDRANQPQHF
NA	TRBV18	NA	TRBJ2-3	TGTGCCAGCTCACTAATACAGGACACAGATACGCAGTATTTT	CASSLIQDTDTQYF
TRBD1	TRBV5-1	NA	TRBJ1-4	TGCGCCAGCAGCTTCGGAACCAAACAGGGGGCCGAAAAACTGTTTTTT	CASSFGTKQGAEKLFF
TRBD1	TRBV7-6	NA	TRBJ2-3	TGTGCCAGCAGCCGACAGGGAGTCAACACAGATACGCAGTATTTT	CASSRQGVNTDTQYF
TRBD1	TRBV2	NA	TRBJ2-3	TGTGCCAGCAGTCCGGGGACAGGGGGCACAGATACGCAGTATTTT	CASSPGTGGTDTQYF
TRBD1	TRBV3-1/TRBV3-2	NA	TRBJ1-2	TGTGCCAGCAGCCTCCTATCGACAGGGGGCTACACCTTC	CASSLLSTGGYTF
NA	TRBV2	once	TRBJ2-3	TGTGCCAGCAGGGCTGGAGATACGCAGTATTTT	CASRAGDTQYF
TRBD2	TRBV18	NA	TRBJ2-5	TGTGCCAGCTCACCGCTACCTAGCGGCTCCAAGAAAGAGACCCAGTACTTC	CASSPLPSGSKKETQYF
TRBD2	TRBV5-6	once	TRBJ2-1	TGTGCCAGCAGCTTGCCTAGCGGGGGTTACTCCTACAATGAGCAGTTCTTC	CASSLPSGGYSYNEQFF
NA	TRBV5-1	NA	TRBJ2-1	TGCGCCAGCAGCTTGGACCCCCAGGTTAACTACAATGAGCAGTTCTTC	CASSLDPQVNYNEQFF
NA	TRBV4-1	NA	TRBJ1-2	TGCGCCAGCAGCCAAGATATCGGGCAGGGTAGCTATGGCTACACCTTC	CASSQDIGQGSYGYTF
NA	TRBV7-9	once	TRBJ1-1	TGTGCCAGCAGCTTAAACAACAAGAACACTGAAGCTTTCTTT	CASSLNNKNTEAFF
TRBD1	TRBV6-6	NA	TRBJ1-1	TGTGCCAGCAGAGCCGGGACAGGGGCCACTGAAGCTTTCTTT	CASRAGTGATEAFF
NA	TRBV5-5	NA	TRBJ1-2	TGTGCCAGCAGCTTGGCTCCTAGAGGGAACAACTATGGCTACACCTTC	CASSLAPRGNNYGYTF
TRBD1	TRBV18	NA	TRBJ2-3	TGTGCCAGCTCACCGGGACAGGGGGTCACAGATACGCAGTATTTT	CASSPGQGVTDTQYF
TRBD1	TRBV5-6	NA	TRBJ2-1	TGTGCCAGCAGCCTAGGGGGCGCGGAGGATGAGCAGTTCTTC	CASSLGGAEDEQFF
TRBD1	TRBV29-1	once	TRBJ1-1	TGCAGCGTCGGACAGGGAAACACTGAAGCTTTCTTT	CSVGQGNTEAFF
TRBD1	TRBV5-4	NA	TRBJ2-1	TGTGCCAGCAGCTTCGGGACAGGGGGGTCCTACAATGAGCAGTTCTTC	CASSFGTGGSYNEQFF
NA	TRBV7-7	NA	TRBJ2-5	TGTGCCAGCAGCCCTAGCGAGTTGGAGACCCAGTACTTC	CASSPSELETQYF
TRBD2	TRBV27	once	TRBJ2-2	TGTGCCAGCAGTTTATCATGGGGGGGCGGGGAGCTGTTTTTT	CASSLSWGGGELFF
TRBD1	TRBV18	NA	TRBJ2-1	TGTGCCAGCTCACCAGGGACAGGGCAGAACAATGAGCAGTTCTTC	CASSPGTGQNNEQFF